One and the same sample provided the 3 T cell receptor beta chains below, sequenced in a study of a mutant IDH1 vaccine in newly diagnosed glioma. Time point described: baseline, week 1 (first vaccination visit). The sample's treatment: pre-vaccination baseline after standard-of-care therapy. TCRdb's copy holds only in-frame clones and misses some; the assay was immunoSEQ multiplex PCR. This table has approximately 92,000 clones, roughly 80% appearing once. Source: PBMCs, taken from a glioma patient treated with radiotherapy, temozolomide or both. Receptor source: a woman in her forties or fifties with glioma.

The V gene is TRBV2, the J gene TRBJ2-7, with D possibly being TRBD1 (6 bases). V lost 5 bases, J lost 1 base, and 18 bases lay in between. CDR1 is SNHLY, CDR2 FYNNEI, per germline. This CDR3 has 16 amino acids. The CDR3 DNA follows: TGTGCCAGCAGTACTGATAAGGGGGATACATCCTACGAGCAGTACTTC. This gives the protein CASSTDKGDTSYEQYF.

The chain employs TRBV29-1 and TRBJ2-7; D perhaps matches TRBD1 (6 bases). The length of the CDR3 is 13 residues. The germline gives CDR1 SQVTM, CDR2 ANQGSEA. Deletions cut 6 bases from V and 2 bases from J, with 14 bases between. CDR3 loop: CSVLRGTTYEQYF. DNA of the CDR3: TGCAGCGTGTTGAGGGGGACAACCTACGAGCAGTACTTC.

In its sample, this clone was seen once. This rearrangement joins TRBV2 to TRBJ2-2; 7 bases fit TRBD2. The germline gives CDR1 SNHLY, CDR2 FYNNEI. The CDR3 runs 14 residues. Trimming at V came to 6 bases and at J to 3 bases, leaving 4 bases not matched to a gene. For the CDR3, the DNA is TGTGCCAGCAGGGTGGGGGGGGACACCGGGGAGCTGTTTTTT. This gives the protein CASRVGGDTGELFF.